These 4 T cell receptor beta chains were sequenced from one sample in a study of cytomegalovirus exposure and HLA in healthy donors. The primer mix had 60 Vbeta and 13 Jbeta primers. Clones were read by immunoSEQ multiplex PCR, and TCRdb kept only the in-frame ones, dropping some. This table has roughly 150,000 clones, 70% to 80% appearing once. The specimen sequenced was PBMCs. The receptors stem from a male donor in good health and CMV-seronegative.

This chain joins TRBV6-4 and TRBJ1-2; the match to TRBD1 covers 11 bases. The CDR3 is 14 residues long. CDR1 is MRHNA, CDR2 SNTAGT, per germline. Trimming took 4 bases from V and 6 from J; bases not matched to a gene: 4. The CDR3 sequence: CASSARTGGNGYTF. The CDR3 region has the DNA TGTGCCAGCAGTGCCCGGACAGGGGGCAATGGCTACACCTTC.

This rearrangement joins TRBV4-3 to TRBJ1-2; maybe TRBD1 (5 bases). With 0 bases removed from V and 7 bases from J, the gap between germline ends came to 15 bases. CDR1 LGHNA and CDR2 YSLEER come from the germline V gene. This CDR3 is built from 15 residues. The CDR3 spells CASSQESGMITGYTF. The CDR3 coding sequence is TGCGCCAGCAGCCAAGAATCAGGGATGATAACTGGCTACACCTTC.

This clone was seen a few times. This chain links TRBV5-1 with TRBJ1-2, with 11 bases fitting TRBD1. From germline, CDR1 is SGHRS and CDR2 YFSETQ. With V trimmed by 4 bases and J by 2 bases, 7 bases remained unmatched. CDR3 length: 16 residues. The chain's CDR3 is CASSPGQGAVNYGYTF. DNA of the CDR3: TGCGCCAGCAGCCCTGGACAGGGGGCCGTCAACTATGGCTACACCTTC. Using reference TRBV5-1 and TRBJ1-2 for the parts outside the CDR3, the full variable domain is KAGVTQTPRYLIKTRGQQVTLSCSPISGHRSVSWYQQTPGQGLQFLFEYFSETQRNKGNFPGRFSGRQFSNSRSEMNVSTLELGDSALYLCASSPGQGAVNYGYTFGSGTRLTVV.

V gene TRBV6-5 combines with J gene TRBJ1-5, with 7 positions matching TRBD1. Germline assignment: CDR1 MNHEY and CDR2 SVGAGI. Trimming took 8 bases from V and 7 from J; bases not matched to a gene: 8. CDR3 length equals 13 residues. The CDR3 DNA reads as TGTGCCAGCGGGACAGTGGTAAACCAGCCCCAGCATTTT. The encoded protein is CASGTVVNQPQHF.